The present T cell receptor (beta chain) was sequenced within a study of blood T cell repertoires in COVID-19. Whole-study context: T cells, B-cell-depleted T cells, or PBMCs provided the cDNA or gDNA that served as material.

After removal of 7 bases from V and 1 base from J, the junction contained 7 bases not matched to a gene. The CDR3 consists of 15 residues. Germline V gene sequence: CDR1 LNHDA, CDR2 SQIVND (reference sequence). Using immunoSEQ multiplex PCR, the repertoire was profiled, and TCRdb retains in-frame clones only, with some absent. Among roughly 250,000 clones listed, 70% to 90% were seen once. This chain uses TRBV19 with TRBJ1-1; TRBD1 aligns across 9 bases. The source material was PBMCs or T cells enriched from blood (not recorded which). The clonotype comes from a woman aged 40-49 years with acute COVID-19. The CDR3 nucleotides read TGTGCCAGTAAATCCGGGACAGGGACGAACACTGAAGCTTTCTTT. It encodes CASKSGTGTNTEAFF. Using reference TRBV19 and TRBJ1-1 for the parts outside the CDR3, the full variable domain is DGGITQSPKYLFRKEGQNVTLSCEQNLNHDAMYWYRQDPGQGLRLIYYSQIVNDFQKGDIAEGYSVSREKKESFPLTVTSAQKNPTAFYLCASKSGTGTNTEAFFGQGTRLTVV.